These T cell receptor beta chains were read from a single sample in a study of T cells in Graves' hyperthyroidism and ophthalmopathy. TCRdb reprocessed the multiplex PCR reads via MiXCR and lists one record per CDR3 protein. The sample yields 500,000 to 750,000 distinct CDR3 sequences, 15% to 19% seen once. The sample consisted of blood. The receptor set was obtained from a woman aged 25 to 39 with Graves' hyperthyroidism. Both conserved end residues are part of each CDR3. The D gene is left open where the match is weak. The size field is filled for only some rows; it gives once, few, many or a size class.

>TRBV14|-|TRBJ2-7|few
CASSPSTSSGLSYEQYF
TGTGCCAGCAGCCCTAGCACGTCGTCGGGACTCTCCTACGAGCAGTACTTC
>TRBV6-5|TRBD1|TRBJ1-4|few
CASSYLTPGQGSEKLFF
TGTGCCAGCAGTTACCTGACCCCGGGACAGGGTTCTGAAAAACTGTTTTTT
>TRBV2|TRBD2|TRBJ2-1|many
CASSGAGGPHNEQFF
TGTGCCAGCAGTGGCGCGGGAGGGCCACACAATGAGCAGTTCTTC
>TRBV24-1|TRBD1|TRBJ2-5|many
CATSLSGGYQETQYF
TGTGCCACCAGTTTGTCAGGGGGTTACCAAGAGACCCAGTACTTC
>TRBV11-2|-|TRBJ2-7|many
CASSLAPEGFYEQYF
TGTGCCAGCAGCTTAGCCCCTGAGGGATTCTACGAGCAGTACTTC
>TRBV7-2|-|TRBJ1-6|many
CASSLDGSPLHF
TGTGCCAGCAGCTTGGACGGGTCACCCCTCCACTTT
>TRBV12-3/TRBV12-4|TRBD1|TRBJ1-5|many
CASTGTGYHQPQHF
TGTGCCAGCACCGGGACAGGGTACCATCAGCCCCAGCATTTT
>TRBV27|-|TRBJ1-4|many
CASRGNEKLFF
TGTGCCAGCAGGGGTAATGAAAAACTGTTTTTT
>TRBV7-2|-|TRBJ1-5|many
CASSRDWAGTQPQHF
TGTGCCAGCAGCCGTGACTGGGCGGGAACTCAGCCCCAGCATTTT
>TRBV7-2|-|TRBJ1-2|many
CASSLTPRETNYGYTF
TGTGCCAGCAGCTTAACCCCTAGGGAAACTAACTATGGCTACACCTTC
>TRBV12-5|-|TRBJ1-2|-
CASGSATGYGYTF
TGTGCTAGTGGTTCGGCAACAGGATATGGCTACACCTTC
>TRBV5-1|-|TRBJ2-1|many
CASSLATGSYNEQFF
TGCGCCAGCAGCTTGGCTACAGGCTCCTACAATGAGCAGTTCTTC
>TRBV3-1|-|TRBJ1-2|-
CASSKWGDGYTF
TGTGCCAGCAGCAAGTGGGGGGATGGCTACACCTTC
>TRBV7-9|TRBD2|TRBJ2-1|many
CASRRLAGDFDNEQFF
TGTGCCAGCAGAAGACTAGCGGGAGACTTCGACAATGAGCAGTTCTTC
>TRBV12-5|-|TRBJ2-5|many
CASARGTTIQETQYF
TGTGCTAGTGCAAGGGGGACCACCATCCAAGAGACCCAGTACTTC
>TRBV6-2/TRBV6-3|-|TRBJ2-1|-
CASSRASAYTYNEQFF
TGTGCCAGCAGTCGGGCTAGCGCCTACACCTACAATGAGCAGTTCTTC
>TRBV6-1|-|TRBJ2-7|-
CASRRSTYEQYF
TGTGCCAGCAGAAGGTCTACCTACGAGCAGTACTTC
>TRBV12-3/TRBV12-4|TRBD1|TRBJ2-3|many
CASSLAFVPRRQGRRTSTDTQYF
TGTGCCAGCAGTTTAGCCTTCGTCCCCCGACGACAGGGCCGGAGAACTAGCACAGATACGCAGTATTTT
>TRBV7-2|TRBD1|TRBJ2-7|many
CASSLGTGAAYEQYF
TGTGCCAGCAGCCTGGGGACAGGGGCAGCCTACGAGCAGTACTTC
>TRBV5-6|-|TRBJ2-7|-
CASSPLGATGYEQYF
TGTGCCAGCAGCCCGTTGGGGGCCACTGGATACGAGCAGTACTTC
>TRBV4-1|TRBD2|TRBJ2-7|many
CASSQGGLDYEQYF
TGCGCCAGCAGCCAAGGGGGACTAGACTACGAGCAGTACTTC
>TRBV7-9|-|TRBJ2-7|few
CASEVQGHEQYF
TGTGCCAGCGAAGTACAGGGCCACGAGCAGTACTTC
>TRBV18|-|TRBJ2-7|many
CASSPPDYLWEQYF
TGTGCCAGCTCACCACCCGACTACCTCTGGGAGCAGTACTTC
>TRBV5-1|TRBD2|TRBJ2-7|many
CASSLASSGSSEQYF
TGCGCCAGCAGCTTGGCCTCTAGCGGGAGTTCCGAGCAGTACTTC
>TRBV7-2|TRBD1|TRBJ2-3|many
CASSSGQGGDTQYF
TGTGCCAGCAGCTCCGGACAGGGCGGAGATACGCAGTATTTT
>TRBV18|-|TRBJ2-2|many
CASSPGTSNTGELFF
TGTGCCAGCTCACCAGGGACGTCGAACACCGGGGAGCTGTTTTTT
>TRBV27|TRBD2|TRBJ2-4|-
CASSLLGLARNIQYF
TGTGCCAGCAGTTTGTTGGGACTAGCGCGAAACATTCAGTACTTC
>TRBV24-1|-|TRBJ2-1|once
CATSRGEAPNNEQFF
TGTGCCACCAGTAGGGGCGAGGCCCCTAACAATGAGCAGTTCTTC
>TRBV3-1|-|TRBJ2-2|few
CASSPRRTANTGELFF
TGTGCCAGCAGCCCCCGCCGGACGGCGAACACCGGGGAGCTGTTTTTT
>TRBV20-1|TRBD2|TRBJ2-6|many
CSARAGSGRVISGANVLTF
TGCAGTGCTAGAGCGGGTAGCGGGAGGGTAATTTCTGGGGCCAACGTCCTGACTTTC
>TRBV4-2|-|TRBJ2-7|many
CASSQEGQFDEQYF
TGTGCCAGCAGCCAAGAAGGACAGTTCGACGAGCAGTACTTC
>TRBV20-1|-|TRBJ1-1|-
CSALWQGLLNTEAFF
TGCAGTGCTCTCTGGCAGGGACTTTTGAACACTGAAGCTTTCTTT
>TRBV10-1|TRBD1|TRBJ1-5|few
CASTDRGGDQPQHF
TGCGCCAGCACGGACAGGGGGGGGGATCAGCCCCAGCATTTT
>TRBV4-1|-|TRBJ2-7|few
CASSQVDSSYEQYF
TGCGCCAGCAGCCAAGTTGACTCCTCCTACGAGCAGTACTTC
>TRBV27|-|TRBJ2-3|many
CASSRVGGMGGGSTDTQYF
TGTGCCAGCAGCCGGGTTGGGGGTATGGGAGGGGGGTCCACAGATACGCAGTATTTT
>TRBV7-6|-|TRBJ2-5|many
CASSLYFLLGKETQYF
TGTGCCAGCAGCTTATACTTTCTACTCGGGAAAGAGACCCAGTACTTC
>TRBV29-1|-|TRBJ1-1|many
CSTKTPNTEAFF
TGCAGCACGAAAACCCCGAACACTGAAGCTTTCTTT
>TRBV20-1|-|TRBJ2-3|-
CSANSPDTRSSTDTQYF
TGCAGTGCTAACTCTCCAGATACTCGCTCTAGCACAGATACGCAGTATTTT
>TRBV19|-|TRBJ2-1|few
CASSIPGARHNEQFF
TGTGCCAGTAGTATTCCGGGGGCAAGGCACAATGAGCAGTTCTTC
>TRBV5-1|-|TRBJ1-2|many
CASRLFSSDGYTF
TGCGCCAGCAGGCTATTTAGCTCAGATGGCTACACCTTC
>TRBV5-5|-|TRBJ2-7|-
CTSSPGLSYEQYF
TGTACCAGCAGTCCGGGACTCTCCTACGAGCAGTACTTC
>TRBV19|-|TRBJ2-5|few
CASTSGDLETQYF
TGTGCCAGTACGTCAGGCGACTTGGAGACCCAGTACTTC
>TRBV3-1|-|TRBJ1-1|many
CASSQGLGPKDTEAFF
TGTGCCAGCAGCCAAGGACTGGGACCGAAGGACACTGAAGCTTTCTTT
>TRBV2|-|TRBJ2-7|many
CASSATPGSSYEQYF
TGTGCCAGCAGTGCCACACCCGGGAGCTCCTACGAGCAGTACTTC
>TRBV27|-|TRBJ2-3|few
CASSLTGSLTDTQYF
TGTGCCAGCAGTTTAACGGGGAGTCTCACAGATACGCAGTATTTT
>TRBV27|-|TRBJ1-1|many
CASSSHSDLMNTEAFF
TGTGCCAGCAGTTCCCACAGCGATCTGATGAACACTGAAGCTTTCTTT
>TRBV6-6|-|TRBJ2-5|many
CASSYSSSRAQYF
TGTGCCAGCAGTTACTCGTCTAGTCGAGCTCAGTACTTC
>TRBV11-2|TRBD1|TRBJ2-7|-
CASSLGDRDSYEQYF
TGTGCCAGCAGCCTAGGAGACCGGGACAGCTACGAGCAGTACTTC